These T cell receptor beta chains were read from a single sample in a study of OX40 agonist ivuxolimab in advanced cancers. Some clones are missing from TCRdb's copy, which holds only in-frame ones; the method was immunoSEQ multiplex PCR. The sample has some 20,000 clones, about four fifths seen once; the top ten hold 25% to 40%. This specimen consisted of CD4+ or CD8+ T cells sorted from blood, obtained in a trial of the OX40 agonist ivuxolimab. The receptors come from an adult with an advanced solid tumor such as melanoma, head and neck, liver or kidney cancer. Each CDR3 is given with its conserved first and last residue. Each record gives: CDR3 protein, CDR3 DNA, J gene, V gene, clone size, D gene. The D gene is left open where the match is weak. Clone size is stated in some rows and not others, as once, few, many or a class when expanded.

CASSTLQGGAGNTIYF	TGTGCCAGCTCTACCCTACAGGGAGGGGCTGGAAACACCATATATTTT	TRBJ1-3	TRBV9	.	.
CASSEQEPWGYSYEQYF	TGTGCCAGCAGTGAACAGGAGCCCTGGGGCTACTCCTACGAGCAGTACTTC	TRBJ2-7	TRBV6-1	.	.
CASMRGEIGQPQHF	TGTGCCAGCATGAGGGGGGAGATAGGTCAGCCCCAGCATTTT	TRBJ1-5	TRBV6-1	.	.
CSVMENTGELFF	TGCAGCGTAATGGAGAACACCGGGGAGCTGTTTTTT	TRBJ2-2	TRBV29-1	.	.
CASSSFRGEDEQFF	TGTGCCAGCAGTTCATTTAGAGGCGAGGATGAGCAGTTCTTC	TRBJ2-1	TRBV27	.	.
CASKTGTGLFGYTF	TGTGCCAGTAAAACCGGGACAGGGTTATTCGGCTACACCTTC	TRBJ1-2	TRBV19	.	TRBD1
CASSLATGGYTF	TGTGCCAGCAGCTTAGCAACGGGTGGCTACACCTTC	TRBJ1-2	TRBV11-2	.	.
CASSVGARDSGNTIYF	TGTGCCAGCAGCGTAGGGGCCCGGGACAGTGGAAACACCATATATTTT	TRBJ1-3	TRBV9	.	TRBD1
CASSLDRGSYEQYF	TGCGCCAGCAGCCTGGACAGGGGGTCCTACGAGCAGTACTTC	TRBJ2-7	TRBV4-1	.	TRBD1
CASSKQGTAFRGSPLHF	TGTGCCAGCAGCAAGCAGGGGACAGCCTTCAGGGGTTCACCCCTCCACTTT	TRBJ1-6	TRBV21-1	.	.
CASSWTPMNTEAFF	TGTGCCAGCAGTTGGACACCCATGAACACTGAAGCTTTCTTT	TRBJ1-1	TRBV6-6	.	.
CASSQDHQRQGANYGYTF	TGCGCCAGCAGCCAAGACCACCAGCGACAGGGGGCTAACTATGGCTACACCTTC	TRBJ1-2	TRBV4-3	.	TRBD1
CASSLEAGTNYEQYF	TGTGCCAGCAGCTTGGAGGCAGGGACAAACTACGAGCAGTACTTC	TRBJ2-7	TRBV5-4	.	.
CASSFRGQGDSPLHF	TGTGCCAGCAGCTTTAGGGGACAGGGAGATTCACCCCTCCACTTT	TRBJ1-6	TRBV5-8	.	TRBD1
CASSPGEGHDYGYTF	TGTGCCAGCAGCCCTGGAGAGGGGCACGACTATGGCTACACCTTC	TRBJ1-2	TRBV4-2	.	.
CASSLVVDGYTF	TGTGCCAGCAGCTTAGTAGTTGATGGCTACACCTTC	TRBJ1-2	TRBV7-9	.	.
CASSLGQGNTIYF	TGTGCCAGCAGTCTGGGACAGGGAAACACCATATATTTT	TRBJ1-3	TRBV13	.	TRBD1
CASSLLAGEQETQYF	TGTGCCAGCAGTTTACTAGCGGGGGAGCAAGAGACCCAGTACTTC	TRBJ2-5	TRBV27	.	TRBD2
CASSSSQNEQFF	TGTGCCAGCAGCTCCTCCCAGAATGAGCAGTTCTTC	TRBJ2-1	TRBV7-3	few	.
CASQGAAIQETQYF	TGTGCCAGTCAGGGAGCGGCGATCCAAGAGACCCAGTACTTC	TRBJ2-5	TRBV7-8	.	.
CASSFPAEAFF	TGTGCCAGCAGTTTCCCAGCTGAAGCTTTCTTT	TRBJ1-1	TRBV28	medium-sized	.
CASSVEGQGNSPLHF	TGTGCCAGCAGCGTAGAGGGACAGGGAAATTCACCCCTCCACTTT	TRBJ1-6	TRBV9	.	TRBD1
CASSAWVKQQSRANVLTF	TGTGCCAGCAGCGCCTGGGTCAAGCAACAAAGTCGGGCCAACGTCCTGACTTTC	TRBJ2-6	TRBV11-2	.	.
CASSFKVIVTPEDSPLHF	TGTGCCAGCAGTTTCAAAGTAATTGTGACGCCCGAGGATTCACCCCTCCACTTT	TRBJ1-6	TRBV28	.	.
CASSSTGGSTEAFF	TGTGCCAGCAGCTCGACAGGGGGAAGCACTGAAGCTTTCTTT	TRBJ1-1	TRBV7-3	.	TRBD1
CASSLSPFTNQPQHF	TGTGCCAGCAGCTTGAGCCCCTTTACCAATCAGCCCCAGCATTTT	TRBJ1-5	TRBV5-5	.	.
CASSLLSGTGALYEQYF	TGTGCCAGCAGTTTACTCTCCGGGACAGGTGCTCTCTACGAGCAGTACTTC	TRBJ2-7	TRBV27	once	TRBD1
CASSIVGVLNTEAFF	TGTGCCAGTAGTATAGTAGGAGTTTTGAACACTGAAGCTTTCTTT	TRBJ1-1	TRBV19	medium-sized	.